This T cell receptor beta chain was identified during a study of T-cell reconstitution after alpha-beta-depleted transplantation in children. The TCRbeta library incorporated unique molecular identifiers. MiXCR, run by TCRdb on the PCR reads, gives a single entry per CDR3 protein. Among hundreds of thousands of distinct CDR3 sequences listed, roughly 16% were seen once. Whole-study findings and limits: Approximately two months post-transplant, alpha-beta T cells reportedly originated from several hundred expanded graft clones. Hyperexpanded clones declined; after one year, newly produced T cells mostly supplied diversity. Diversity of TCRbeta at day 60 was high in some patients, arising from surviving recipient T cells and thymic progenitors.

The sample holds a few counts of this clonotype. Its antigen is currently unknown. The CDR3 is 16 residues long. V lost 0 bases, J lost 2 bases, and 5 bases stayed unmatched. Germline CDR1 is MNHEY and CDR2 is SVGAGI. The TCR was taken from a boy under two years old who had a stem cell transplant for Wiskott-Aldrich syndrome, so the T cells may come from the graft donor. The V call is TRBV6-5, the J call TRBJ2-7; 9 positions agree with TRBD1. Here the sequenced sample was PBMCs, mostly from graft donor cells, taken 360 days after TCRalphabeta/CD19-depleted stem cell transplant. The CDR3 is CASSYSPGQGPYEQYF. In nucleotides, the CDR3 is TGTGCCAGCAGTTACTCACCGGGACAGGGACCCTACGAGCAGTACTTC.